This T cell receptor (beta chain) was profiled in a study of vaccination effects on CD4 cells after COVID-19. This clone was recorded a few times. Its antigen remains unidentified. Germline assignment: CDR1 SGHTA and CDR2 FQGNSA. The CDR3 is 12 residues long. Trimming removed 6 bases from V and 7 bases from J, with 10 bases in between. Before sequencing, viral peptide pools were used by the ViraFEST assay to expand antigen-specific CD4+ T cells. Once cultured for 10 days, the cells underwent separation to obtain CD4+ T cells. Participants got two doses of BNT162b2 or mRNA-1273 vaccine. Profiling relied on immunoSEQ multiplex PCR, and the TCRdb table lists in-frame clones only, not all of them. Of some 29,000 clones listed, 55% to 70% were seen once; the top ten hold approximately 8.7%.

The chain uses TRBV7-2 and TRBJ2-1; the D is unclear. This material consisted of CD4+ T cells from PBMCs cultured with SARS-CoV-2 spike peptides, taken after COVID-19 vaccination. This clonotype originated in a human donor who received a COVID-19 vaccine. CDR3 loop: CASRVGMNEQFF. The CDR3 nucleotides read TGTGCCAGCAGAGTGGGTATGAATGAGCAGTTCTTC.